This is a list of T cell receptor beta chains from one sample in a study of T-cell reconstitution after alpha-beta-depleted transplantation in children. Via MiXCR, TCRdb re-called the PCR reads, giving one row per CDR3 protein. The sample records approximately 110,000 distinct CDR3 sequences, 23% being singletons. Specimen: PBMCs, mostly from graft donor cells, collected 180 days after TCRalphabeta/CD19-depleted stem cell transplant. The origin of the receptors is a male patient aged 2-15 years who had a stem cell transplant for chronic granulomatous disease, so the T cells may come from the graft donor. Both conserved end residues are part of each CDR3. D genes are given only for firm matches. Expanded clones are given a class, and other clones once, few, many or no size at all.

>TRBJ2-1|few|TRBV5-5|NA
TGTGCCAGCAGAAGGCAGTTCTTC
CASRRQFF
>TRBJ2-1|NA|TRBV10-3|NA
TGTGCCATCAGCCCAATGGGGATCAGCGGAGAGCAGTTCTTC
CAISPMGISGEQFF
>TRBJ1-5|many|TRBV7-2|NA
TGTGCCAGCAGCTTATCTTTGGCGGGCAATCAGCCCCAGCATTTT
CASSLSLAGNQPQHF
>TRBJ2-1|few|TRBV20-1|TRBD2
TGCAGTGCTAGAGAGGGACTAGCGGGGTTAAATGAGCAGTTCTTC
CSAREGLAGLNEQFF
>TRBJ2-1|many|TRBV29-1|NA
TGCAGCGTTTCCCCTAGACTTCTATTTGAGCAGTTCTTC
CSVSPRLLFEQFF
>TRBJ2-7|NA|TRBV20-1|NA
TGCAGTGCTAGAGATTATTCCAGGAATCCCTACGAGCAGTACTTC
CSARDYSRNPYEQYF
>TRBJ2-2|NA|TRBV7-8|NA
TGTGCCAGCAGGGGTCAGGTGGGGGCCGGGGAGCTGTTTTTT
CASRGQVGAGELFF
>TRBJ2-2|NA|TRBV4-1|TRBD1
TGCCCCAGCAGCCGACAGGGACCCGACACCGGGGAGCTGTTTTTT
CPSSRQGPDTGELFF
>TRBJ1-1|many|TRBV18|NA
TGTGCCAGCTCACCACTGGGGGTTCGTCATGTTAAAAACACTGAAGCTTTCTTT
CASSPLGVRHVKNTEAFF
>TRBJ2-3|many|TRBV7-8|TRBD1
TGTGCCAGCAGCTTCAGGGGGCTAGGCACAGATACGCAGTATTTT
CASSFRGLGTDTQYF
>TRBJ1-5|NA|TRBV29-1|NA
TGCAGCGTTGCCACCGGGACAAACCAGCCCCAGCATTTT
CSVATGTNQPQHF
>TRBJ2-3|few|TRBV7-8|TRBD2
TGTGCCAGCTGGGGGACTAGCGGGGAATCTAGCACAGATACGCAGTATTTT
CASWGTSGESSTDTQYF
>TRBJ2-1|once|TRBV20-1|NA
TGCAGTGCTAGAGATTCCCTAGCTTTTAATGAGCAGTTCTTC
CSARDSLAFNEQFF
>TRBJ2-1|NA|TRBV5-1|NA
TGCGCCAGCAGCTTGGGGGCTAGCCCTTCCTACAATGAGCAGTTCTTC
CASSLGASPSYNEQFF
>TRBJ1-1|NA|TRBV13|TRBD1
TGTGCCAGCAGCTTAACTCCGGACAGGGAGACTGAAGCTTTCTTT
CASSLTPDRETEAFF
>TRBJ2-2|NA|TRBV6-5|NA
TGTGCCAGCAGTTTTCAATTGGGGGAGCTGTTTTTT
CASSFQLGELFF
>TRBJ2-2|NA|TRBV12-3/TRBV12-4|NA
TGTGCCAGCAGTTTGGGCGGTCCGAACACCGGGGAGCTGTTTTTT
CASSLGGPNTGELFF
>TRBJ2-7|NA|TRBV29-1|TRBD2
TGCAGCGTCGCGGGAGAGTCCTTCCCGAGCTACGAGCAGTACTTC
CSVAGESFPSYEQYF